This T cell receptor (beta chain) was captured by sequencing in a study of shared clonotypes between healthy human individuals. Findings and caveats of the study: A generally larger estimated richness was seen in naive subsets than in memory subsets.

This clone was seen once. What it binds is unknown. For every subset, genomic DNA was evenly distributed across several immunoSEQ plates. The data were produced by immunoSEQ multiplex PCR, yet TCRdb's version contains in-frame clones alone and is incomplete. The table includes around 200,000 clones, approximately 92% detected once. Between the trimmed V and J ends, which lost 5 bases and 1 base, there was a span of 12 bases. CDR3 length equals 15 residues. The germline CDR1 and CDR2 sequences are MNHEY and SMNVEV (reference sequence). This receptor was identified in a woman under 40 in good health. The chain carries TRBV27 and TRBJ2-1; D remains unclear. The specimen was naive CD4+ T cells sorted from blood. The sample's subset: CD45RA+ positively selected. The CDR3 nucleotides are TGTGCCAGCAGTCCCACCGGGCGGTCCTACAATGAGCAGTTCTTC. Its protein is CASSPTGRSYNEQFF.